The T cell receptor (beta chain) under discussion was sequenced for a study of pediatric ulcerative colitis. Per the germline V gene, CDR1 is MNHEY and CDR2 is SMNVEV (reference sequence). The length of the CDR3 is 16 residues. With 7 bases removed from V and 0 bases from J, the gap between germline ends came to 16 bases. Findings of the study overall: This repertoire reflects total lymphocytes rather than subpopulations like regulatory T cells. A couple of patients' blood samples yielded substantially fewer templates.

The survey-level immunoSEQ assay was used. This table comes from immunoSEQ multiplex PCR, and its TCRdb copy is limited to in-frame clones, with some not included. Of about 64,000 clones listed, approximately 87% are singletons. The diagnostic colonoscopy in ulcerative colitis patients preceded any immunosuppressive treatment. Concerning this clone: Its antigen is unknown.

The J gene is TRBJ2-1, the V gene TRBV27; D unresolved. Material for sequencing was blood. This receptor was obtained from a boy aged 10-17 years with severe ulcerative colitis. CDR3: CASNPLSSSSYNEQFF. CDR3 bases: TGTGCCAGCAATCCTTTGAGTTCAAGCTCCTACAATGAGCAGTTCTTC.